This note documents a single T cell receptor beta chain sequence. Its specificity is not known. These data originate in a study of blood T cells in healthy people across ages. Study outcomes and limitations: Older individuals had lower TCR beta diversity per million T cells (the decline was roughly linear).

The authors ran a second PCR of roughly 6 to 12 cycles using a sample-barcoded 5' primer and a J-beta primer mix. From the 5' RACE reads, TCRdb called clonotypes with MiXCR, one entry per CDR3 protein. This table holds over 700,000 distinct CDR3 sequences, around 25% found once. The V segment lost 1 base and the J segment 3 bases; nucleotides outside the gene matches: 3. The CDR3 has 16 residues. These data were also reused for a study on T cells of mothers and their children.

This receptor was taken from a boy younger than 18 in good health. The J gene is TRBJ2-1, the V gene TRBV12-3 or TRBV12-4; 10 bases fit TRBD2. Sequenced: blood. Here the CDR3 DNA reads TGTGCCAGCAGTTTAGGAGCGGGAGGGATCTACAATGAGCAGTTCTTC. Translated, it gives CASSLGAGGIYNEQFF.